The clone carrying this TCR beta chain was seen many times. Its antigen is unknown. The entry originates in a study of identical twins. Study-wide results and limits: Twins shared beta out-of-frame sequences in excess, but this excess was weaker. A lower insertion count was a feature of abundant cord blood beta clonotypes, with no such feature in memory repertoires.

One entry per CDR3 protein, called by TCRdb with MiXCR from the 5' RACE reads. This sample has roughly 540,000 distinct CDR3 sequences, with 20% to 25% found just once. In every case, the donor was a healthy Caucasian. The sample also formed part of further work on T cells expressing NK-cell markers.

The sample was CD4+ T cells sorted from blood. The TCR originated in a woman aged 18-30 years in good health.

The DNA for the CDR3 is TGCAGCGTATACAGGGGCCAGGGGGATACGCAGTATTTT. Its translation: CSVYRGQGDTQYF. The rearrangement joins TRBV29-1 to TRBJ2-3; TRBD1 matches 7 bases. Germline lookup yields CDR1 SQVTM and CDR2 ANQGSEA. V shed 6 bases and J 6 bases; nucleotides not matched to a gene: 9. The CDR3 length is 13 residues.